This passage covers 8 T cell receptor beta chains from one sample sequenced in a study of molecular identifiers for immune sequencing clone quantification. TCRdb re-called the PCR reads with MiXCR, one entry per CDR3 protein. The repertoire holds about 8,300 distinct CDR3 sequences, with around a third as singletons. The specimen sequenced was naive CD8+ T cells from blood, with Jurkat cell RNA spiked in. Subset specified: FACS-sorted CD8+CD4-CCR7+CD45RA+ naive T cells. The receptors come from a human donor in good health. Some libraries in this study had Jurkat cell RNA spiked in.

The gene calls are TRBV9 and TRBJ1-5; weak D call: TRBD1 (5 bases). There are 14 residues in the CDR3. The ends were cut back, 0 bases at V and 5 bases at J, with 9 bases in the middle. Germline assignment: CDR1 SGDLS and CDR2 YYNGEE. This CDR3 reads CASSVGGGDQPQHF. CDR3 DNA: TGTGCCAGCAGCGTAGGGGGGGGAGATCAGCCCCAGCATTTT.

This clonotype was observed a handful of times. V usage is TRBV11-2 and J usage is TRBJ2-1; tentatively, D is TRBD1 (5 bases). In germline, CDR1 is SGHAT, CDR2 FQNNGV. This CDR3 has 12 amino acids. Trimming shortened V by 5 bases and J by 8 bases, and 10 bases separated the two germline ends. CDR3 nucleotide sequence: TGTGCCAGCAGCCTAATAGGGGATGAGCAGTTCTTC. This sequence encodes CASSLIGDEQFF.

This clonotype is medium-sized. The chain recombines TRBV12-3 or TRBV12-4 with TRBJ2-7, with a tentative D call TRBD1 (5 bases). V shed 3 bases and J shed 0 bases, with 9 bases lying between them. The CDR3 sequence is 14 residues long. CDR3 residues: CASSFAGSSYEQYF. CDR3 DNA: TGTGCCAGCAGTTTTGCAGGGTCCTCCTACGAGCAGTACTTC.

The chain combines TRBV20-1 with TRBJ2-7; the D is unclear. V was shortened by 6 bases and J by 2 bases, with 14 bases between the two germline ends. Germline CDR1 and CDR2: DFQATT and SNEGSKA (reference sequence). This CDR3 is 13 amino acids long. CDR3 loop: CSASTRETYEQYF. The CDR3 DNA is TGCAGTGCATCGACTCGCGAGACCTACGAGCAGTACTTC.

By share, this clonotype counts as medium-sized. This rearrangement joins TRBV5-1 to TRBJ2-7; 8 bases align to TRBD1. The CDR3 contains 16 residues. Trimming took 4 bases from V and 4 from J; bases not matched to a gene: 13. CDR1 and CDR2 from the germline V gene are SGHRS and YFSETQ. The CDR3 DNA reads TGCGCCAGCAGCGCACCGACAGGGGACTCGGGGTACGAGCAGTACTTC. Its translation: CASSAPTGDSGYEQYF. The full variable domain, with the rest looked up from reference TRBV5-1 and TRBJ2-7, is KAGVTQTPRYLIKTRGQQVTLSCSPISGHRSVSWYQQTPGQGLQFLFEYFSETQRNKGNFPGRFSGRQFSNSRSEMNVSTLELGDSALYLCASSAPTGDSGYEQYFGPGTRLTVT.

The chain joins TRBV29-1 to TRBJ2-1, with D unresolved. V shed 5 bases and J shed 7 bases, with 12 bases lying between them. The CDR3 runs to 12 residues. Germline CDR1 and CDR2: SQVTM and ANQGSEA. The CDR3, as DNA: TGCAGCGTTCCGACGGGCAGAAATGAGCAGTTCTTC. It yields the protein CSVPTGRNEQFF.

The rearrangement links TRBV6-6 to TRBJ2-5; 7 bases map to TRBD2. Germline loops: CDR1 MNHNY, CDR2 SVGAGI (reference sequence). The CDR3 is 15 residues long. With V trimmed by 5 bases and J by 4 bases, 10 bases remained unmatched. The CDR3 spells CASSHTRLARETQYF. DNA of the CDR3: TGTGCCAGCAGTCACACCCGACTAGCCAGAGAGACCCAGTACTTC.

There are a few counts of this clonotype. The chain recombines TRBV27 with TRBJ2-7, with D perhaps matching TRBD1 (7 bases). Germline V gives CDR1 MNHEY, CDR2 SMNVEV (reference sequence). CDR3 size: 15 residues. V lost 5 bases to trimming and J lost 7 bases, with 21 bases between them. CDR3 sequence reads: CASSPFQGGLVEQYF. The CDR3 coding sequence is TGTGCCAGCAGTCCATTCCAGGGGGGTCTAGTAGAGCAGTACTTC.